The 11 T cell receptor beta chains reported below all come from one sample, sequenced in a study of blood T cell repertoires in COVID-19. Produced via immunoSEQ multiplex PCR; TCRdb's table is partial and in-frame only. The sample includes over 50,000 clones, around 80% of them seen just once. Sequencing used peripheral blood. The source of these receptors is a human donor with active or convalescent COVID-19. The donor label of this sample is uncertain.

The chain carries TRBV4-2 and TRBJ2-7; tentatively, D is TRBD2 (5 bases). Germline lookup yields CDR1 LGHNA and CDR2 YNFKEQ. The CDR3 contains 14 residues. Trimming took 4 bases from V and 3 from J, leaving 13 bases between them. The CDR3 loop reads CASSRELDFYEQYF. The CDR3 coding sequence is TGTGCCAGCAGCCGAGAACTAGATTTCTACGAGCAGTACTTC.

CDR3 DNA: TGTGCCTTCAGTGCATCCGGAAACACCATATATTTT. As protein: CAFSASGNTIYF. This sequence joins TRBV30 and TRBJ1-3; D gene unclear. V was cut by 7 bases and J by 4 bases, with 11 bases left in between. The CDR3 runs to 12 residues. The germline CDR1 and CDR2 sequences are GTSNPN and SVGIG (reference sequence). Supplemented by reference TRBV30 and TRBJ1-3, the full variable domain reads SQTIHQWPATLVQPVGSPLSLECTVEGTSNPNLYWYRQAAGRGLQLLFYSVGIGQISSEVPQNLSASRPQDRQFILSSKKLLLSDSGFYLCAFSASGNTIYFGEGSWLTVV.

The rearrangement joins TRBV5-4 to TRBJ2-7, with 10 positions matching TRBD2. Germline V gives CDR1 SGHNT, CDR2 YYREEE (reference sequence). CDR3 size: 15 residues. Trimming at V came to 4 bases and at J to 3 bases, leaving 7 bases not matched to a gene. CDR3 DNA: TGTGCCAGCAGCGGCTGGACTAGCGGAAACTACGAGCAGTACTTC. It codes for CASSGWTSGNYEQYF.

This chain connects TRBV6-2 or TRBV6-3 to TRBJ1-5; D unclear. Per the germline V gene, CDR1 is MNHEY and CDR2 is SVGEGT. V lost 2 bases to trimming and J lost 3 bases, with 8 bases between them. This CDR3 comprises 14 residues. The CDR3 spells CASSYISTNQPQHF. The CDR3 region has the DNA TGTGCCAGCAGTTACATTAGTACCAATCAGCCCCAGCATTTT.

CDR3 nucleotide sequence: TGTGCCAGCAGTTTGTCGGTGGGGGGGCATCAGCCCCAGCATTTT. This sequence encodes CASSLSVGGHQPQHF. The chain links TRBV6-2 or TRBV6-3 to TRBJ1-5; TRBD1 is a possible D gene (6 bases). V was trimmed by 4 bases and J by 5 bases, leaving 15 bases between them. CDR1 is MNHEY, CDR2 SVGEGT, per germline. The CDR3 covers 15 residues.

V usage is TRBV6-5 and J usage is TRBJ1-1; 11 bases are shared with TRBD1. This CDR3 has 14 residues. With V trimmed by 6 bases and J by 4 bases, 4 bases remained unmatched. Germline loops: CDR1 MNHEY, CDR2 SVGAGI. The CDR3 nucleotides are TGTGCCAGCAGGGGGACAGGGGGTAGCACTGAAGCTTTCTTT. Translating gives CASRGTGGSTEAFF.

J is TRBJ2-7 and V is TRBV27, with D maybe TRBD1 (6 bases). This CDR3 has 14 amino acids. The germline CDR1 and CDR2 sequences are MNHEY and SMNVEV (reference sequence). Trimming took off 5 bases at V and 2 bases at J, with 13 bases between the two ends. The DNA for the CDR3 is TGTGCCAGCAGTCCGAGACAGGATACCTACGAGCAGTACTTC. Amino acids: CASSPRQDTYEQYF.

Only one count was recorded for this clone. The rearrangement joins TRBV4-1 to TRBJ2-2, with 9 nucleotides matching TRBD2. The CDR3 length is 20 residues. Germline V gene lookup returns CDR1 MGHRA and CDR2 YSYEKL. V was clipped by 1 base and J by 2 bases; unmatched bases: 14. CDR3 region: CASSQGGRTSANLNTGELFF. In DNA form, the CDR3 reads TGCGCCAGCAGCCAAGGGGGGCGGACTAGCGCGAATTTAAACACCGGGGAGCTGTTTTTT.

This chain connects TRBV30 to TRBJ1-3; 7 nucleotides line up with TRBD1. The CDR3 runs 16 residues. In germline, CDR1 is GTSNPN, CDR2 SVGIG (reference sequence). J was trimmed by 3 bases and V by 7 bases; bases with no gene match: 15. The DNA for the CDR3 is TGTGCCTCCTCCCTGGGTGGCAGGACAGGTGGAAACACCATATATTTT. It specifies CASSLGGRTGGNTIYF.

The rearrangement uses TRBV3-1 (or the pseudogene TRBV3-2) and TRBJ1-3; D gene ambiguous. The CDR3 runs to 14 residues. The ends were cut back, 4 bases at V and 0 bases at J, with 7 bases in the middle. Germline loops: CDR1 LGHDT, CDR2 YNNKEL (reference sequence). The DNA of the CDR3 is TGTGCCAGCAGCCTCGACACCTCTGGAAACACCATATATTTT. This codes for CASSLDTSGNTIYF.

This sequence joins TRBV2 and TRBJ2-2; 8 nucleotides line up with TRBD2. The germline CDR1 and CDR2 sequences are SNHLY and FYNNEI. After removal of 10 bases from V and 4 bases from J, the junction contained 5 bases not matched to a gene. This CDR3 spans 13 amino acids. CDR3 protein: CATQRESTGELFF. The CDR3 DNA reads as TGTGCCACCCAGCGGGAGAGCACCGGGGAGCTGTTTTTT.